One sample yielded the 7 T cell receptor beta chains listed below, sequenced in a study of shared clonotypes between healthy human individuals (TCRdb year 2020). Receptors were amplified or captured by the immunoSEQ multiplex PCR assay. TCRdb limited this immuneACCESS table to in-frame rearrangements with V and J called. A share of clones is missing; checked studies link under half to unresolved V genes, and the rest is unexplained. This sample comprises around 1 million clones, around 80% of them detected only once. Together, the top ten hold about 1.5% of the sample. Sequencing was performed on memory CD4+ T cells sorted from blood. The cell subset or site label here, explained by the study, means: CD45RA-negative fraction. The receptors were sampled from a man younger than 35 in good health.

V gene TRBV9 combines with J gene TRBJ1-3; D uncertain. The CDR3 loop spans 16 amino acids. With 4 bases removed from V and 0 bases from J, the gap between germline ends came to 14 bases. Germline V lookup: CDR1 SGDLS, CDR2 YYNGEE. This CDR3 reads CASSRADGSSGNTIYF. CDR3 coding DNA: TGTGCCAGCAGCCGTGCCGATGGAAGCTCTGGAAACACCATATATTTT.

Of note for this clone: Other DNA sequences from this sample encode an identical CDR3 as well. The CDR3: CSVTGHLNTEAFF. DNA of the CDR3: TGCAGCGTGACGGGACACCTGAACACTGAAGCTTTCTTT. The chain uses TRBV29-1 and TRBJ1-1, with D possibly matching TRBD1 (6 bases). V lost 6 bases and J 0 bases, leaving 11 bases between the germline ends. This CDR3 region has 13 residues. The germline gives CDR1 SQVTM, CDR2 ANQGSEA.

The CDR3 protein is CASSAGALREAFF. CDR3 nucleotides: TGTGCCAGCAGCGCAGGGGCCCTTCGTGAAGCTTTCTTT. V and J are TRBV25-1 and TRBJ1-1; D is perhaps TRBD1 (6 bases). CDR1 and CDR2 from the germline V gene are MGHDK and SYGVNS. Between the trimmed V and J ends, which lost 6 bases and 7 bases, there was a span of 15 bases. The CDR3 is made up of 13 amino acids.

The CDR3 region has the DNA TGTGCCAGCAGCTTTTTAACTGGGACTGAAGCTTTCTTT. This encodes CASSFLTGTEAFF. The V and J genes are TRBV11-3 and TRBJ1-1; D is unclear. The CDR3 loop spans 13 amino acids. The germline CDR1 and CDR2 sequences are SGHNT and YENEEA. The ends were cut back, 3 bases at V and 5 bases at J, with 10 bases in the middle.

The chain combines TRBV6-1 with TRBJ2-7, with 8 nucleotides matching TRBD1. CDR3 length equals 14 residues. The J segment lost 5 bases and the V segment lost 7 bases, leaving 10 bases of the junction unmatched. Germline V gene lookup returns CDR1 MNHNS and CDR2 SASEGT. Written as DNA, the CDR3 is TGTGCCAGCACCATCGGACAGGGTGGCAACGAGCAGTACTTC. This sequence encodes CASTIGQGGNEQYF.

In regard to this clone: Other nucleotide sequences from this sample produce the same CDR3. The chain couples TRBV5-1 to TRBJ2-3; D not certain. The CDR3 is 14 amino acids. Looked up from germline, CDR1 is SGHRS and CDR2 is YFSETQ. V was cut by 0 bases and J by 4 bases, with 9 bases left in between. The CDR3 sequence: CASSLGASPDTQYF. The CDR3 DNA reads as TGCGCCAGCAGCTTGGGAGCTAGTCCAGATACGCAGTATTTT.

The chain carries TRBV10-3 and TRBJ2-6; D unclear. Germline V gene sequence: CDR1 ENHRY, CDR2 SYGVKD. Between the trimmed V and J ends, which lost 6 bases and 2 bases, there was a span of 14 bases. The CDR3 is made up of 16 amino acids. CDR3 protein: CAISTSVVTGANVLTF. Here the CDR3 DNA reads TGTGCCATCAGCACCAGTGTGGTAACTGGGGCCAACGTCCTGACTTTC.